This TCR beta chain was sequenced for a study of cytomegalovirus exposure and HLA in healthy donors. Whole-study context: For the approximately 400 genotyped donors, over 80% fell within the Caucasian-associated ancestry cluster.

Overall study results and limits: At a 0.05 false discovery rate, a later analysis found 18,000 or so TCR beta sequences to be associated with HLA alleles. Highly shared variants forming one cluster were likely a sequencing artifact.

PCR was performed using 60 Vbeta and 13 Jbeta primers. Original methodology: Counted up in a later analysis, unique TCR beta chains came to roughly 80 million, with around 11 million shared. TCRdb keeps only in-frame clones here, not all; method: immunoSEQ multiplex PCR. From that table come the V and J calls and clone size; the DNA was used to work out D and trimming. Counted here are about 120,000 clones, about 69% occurring once; the ten biggest clones make up around 1.7%. On this clone: Its specificity is unknown.

Sequencing was performed on PBMCs. This clonotype was obtained from a woman under 30 in good health and CMV-seronegative.

In DNA, the CDR3 is TGTGCCAGTAGTATGCTAGCGGGGGAAGAGACCCAGTACTTC. Translating gives CASSMLAGEETQYF. The gene calls are TRBV19 and TRBJ2-5, with 10 positions matching TRBD2. Germline lookup yields CDR1 LNHDA and CDR2 SQIVND (reference sequence). The CDR3 totals 14 residues. After removal of 3 bases from V and 3 bases from J, the junction contained 1 base not matched to a gene.